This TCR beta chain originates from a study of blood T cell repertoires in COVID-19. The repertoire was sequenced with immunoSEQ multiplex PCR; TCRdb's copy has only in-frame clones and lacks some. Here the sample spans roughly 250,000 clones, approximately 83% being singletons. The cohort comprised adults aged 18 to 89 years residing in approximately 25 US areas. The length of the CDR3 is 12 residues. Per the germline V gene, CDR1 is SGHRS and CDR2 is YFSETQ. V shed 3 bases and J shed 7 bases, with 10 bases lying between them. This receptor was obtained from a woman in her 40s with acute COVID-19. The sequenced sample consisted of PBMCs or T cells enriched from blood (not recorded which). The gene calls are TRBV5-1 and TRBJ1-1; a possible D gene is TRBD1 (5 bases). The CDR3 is CASSSQDREAFF. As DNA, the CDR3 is TGCGCCAGCAGCTCACAGGACCGTGAAGCTTTCTTT.